The 10 T cell receptor beta chains below were found in one sample sequenced in a study of blood T cell repertoires in COVID-19. Generated by immunoSEQ multiplex PCR, the TCRdb table keeps only in-frame clones and is missing some. The sample includes some 57,000 clones, 80% to 95% seen only once; the top ten take 5.5% to 6.5%. Material: peripheral blood. The receptors were gathered from a human donor in a cohort sampled during active COVID-19.

This clone was detected only once. The V call is TRBV5-1, the J call TRBJ1-1; 8 positions match TRBD1. Germline CDR1 reads SGHRS; CDR2 reads YFSETQ. The V and J ends lost 4 bases and 10 bases, in that order; junction bases with no gene match: 6. This CDR3 is built from 12 residues. The chain's CDR3 is CASSPQGVGAFF. Here the CDR3 DNA reads TGCGCCAGCAGCCCACAGGGGGTCGGAGCTTTCTTT.

The genes are TRBV5-1 and TRBJ2-7; 11 nucleotides line up with TRBD2. V lost 5 bases, J lost 5 bases, and 9 bases stayed unmatched. Germline V gene data show CDR1 as SGHRS and CDR2 as YFSETQ. The CDR3 covers 15 residues. CDR3 DNA: TGCGCCAGCAGTATTAGCGGGAGGGTGGAAGACGAGCAGTACTTC. Protein: CASSISGRVEDEQYF.

J is TRBJ2-2 and V is TRBV11-3; 10 bases align to TRBD2. The germline V gene encodes CDR1 SGHNT and CDR2 YENEEA. V shed 0 bases and J 4 bases; nucleotides not matched to a gene: 8. This CDR3 contains 18 residues. The CDR3 region is CASSLEAGAGGGTGELFF. For the CDR3, the DNA is TGTGCCAGCAGCTTAGAAGCAGGAGCGGGAGGGGGCACCGGGGAGCTGTTTTTT.

V gene TRBV2 combines with J gene TRBJ1-2, with a tentative D call TRBD1 (5 bases). With 3 bases removed from V and 7 bases from J, the gap between germline ends came to 12 bases. Germline V lookup: CDR1 SNHLY, CDR2 FYNNEI. CDR3 size: 13 residues. The CDR3 region is CASSETVKAGYTF. CDR3 sequence (DNA): TGTGCCAGCAGTGAGACAGTAAAAGCTGGCTACACCTTC.

The chain has TRBV4-1 and TRBJ2-7; 7 bases fit TRBD2. CDR3 length: 16 amino acids. V trimming: 4 bases; J trimming: 2 bases; junction bases outside the gene matches: 11. The germline V gene has CDR1 MGHRA and CDR2 YSYEKL. The CDR3, as DNA: TGCGCCAGCAGCCGGGGAGGGAACGGGATGCCCTACGAGCAGTACTTC. Its protein is CASSRGGNGMPYEQYF.

The DNA of the CDR3 is TGTGCCAGCGCCCAGAAGTTTGACAGGGTGGGGAGCAACGTCCTGACTTTC. Residues: CASAQKFDRVGSNVLTF. The V gene is TRBV7-3, the J gene TRBJ2-6; TRBD1 matches at 7 bases. Germline V CDR1 and CDR2: SGHTA, FQGTGA. This CDR3 has 17 residues. Trimming at V came to 8 bases and at J to 9 bases, leaving 19 bases not matched to a gene.

This chain joins TRBV27 and TRBJ1-6; D perhaps matches TRBD1 (6 bases). The CDR3 totals 15 residues. The ends were cut back, 3 bases at V and 6 bases at J, with 12 bases in the middle. CDR1 MNHEY and CDR2 SMNVEV come from the germline V gene (reference sequence). The CDR3 loop is CASSFGGQSNSPLHF. Written as DNA, the CDR3 is TGTGCCAGCAGTTTTGGAGGACAGAGTAATTCACCCCTCCACTTT.

The V gene is TRBV4-1, the J gene TRBJ1-2; 9 bases are shared with TRBD1. From germline, CDR1 is MGHRA and CDR2 YSYEKL. J lost 8 bases, V lost 1 base, and 11 bases had no gene match. This CDR3 is built from 16 residues. The CDR3 DNA follows: TGCGCCAGCAGCCAAGCAGCGGGAAGGGACAGGGCCGGCTACACCTTC. Amino acids: CASSQAAGRDRAGYTF.

V gene TRBV15 combines with J gene TRBJ1-2; D possibly corresponds to TRBD1 (5 bases). The germline V and J ends were trimmed by 0 bases and 8 bases, with 16 bases remaining between them. Looked up from germline, CDR1 is LNHNV and CDR2 is YYDKDF (reference sequence). The CDR3 spans 15 residues. The CDR3 loop reads CATSRDQGLIGGYTF. The CDR3 nucleotides are TGTGCCACCAGCAGAGATCAGGGTCTTATCGGGGGCTACACCTTC.

V gene TRBV9 combines with J gene TRBJ1-1; tentatively, D is TRBD1 (5 bases). Germline V gives CDR1 SGDLS, CDR2 YYNGEE. The CDR3 consists of 15 residues. The V end lost 4 bases, the J end lost 1 base, and 14 bases lay between the germline ends. The CDR3 sequence: CASSPIPTGNTEAFF. The CDR3 DNA follows: TGTGCCAGCAGCCCGATACCAACAGGGAACACTGAAGCTTTCTTT.